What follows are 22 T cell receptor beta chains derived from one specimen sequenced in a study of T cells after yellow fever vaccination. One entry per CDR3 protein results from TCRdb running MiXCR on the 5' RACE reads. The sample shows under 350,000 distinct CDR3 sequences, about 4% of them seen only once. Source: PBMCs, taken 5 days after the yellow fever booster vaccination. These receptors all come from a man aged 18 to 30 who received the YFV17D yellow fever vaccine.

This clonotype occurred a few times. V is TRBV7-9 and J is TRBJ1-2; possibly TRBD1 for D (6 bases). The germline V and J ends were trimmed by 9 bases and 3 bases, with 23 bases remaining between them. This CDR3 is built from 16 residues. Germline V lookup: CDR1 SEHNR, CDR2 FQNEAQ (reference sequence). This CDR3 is CASGGHPASEDYGYTF. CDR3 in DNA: TGTGCCAGTGGGGGACACCCTGCGTCTGAGGACTATGGCTACACCTTC.

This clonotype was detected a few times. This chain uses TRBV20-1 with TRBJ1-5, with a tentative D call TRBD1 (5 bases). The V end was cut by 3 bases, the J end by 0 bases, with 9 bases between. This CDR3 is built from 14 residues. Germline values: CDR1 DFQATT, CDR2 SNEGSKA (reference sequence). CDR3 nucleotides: TGCAGTGCTAGTACAGGTCATAGCAATCAGCCCCAGCATTTT. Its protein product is CSASTGHSNQPQHF.

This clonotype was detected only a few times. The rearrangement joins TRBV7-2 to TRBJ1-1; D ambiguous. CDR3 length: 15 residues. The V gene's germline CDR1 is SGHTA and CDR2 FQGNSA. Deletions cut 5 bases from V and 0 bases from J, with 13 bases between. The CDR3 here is CASSPGPIMNTEAFF. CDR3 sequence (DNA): TGTGCCAGCAGCCCAGGACCTATAATGAACACTGAAGCTTTCTTT.

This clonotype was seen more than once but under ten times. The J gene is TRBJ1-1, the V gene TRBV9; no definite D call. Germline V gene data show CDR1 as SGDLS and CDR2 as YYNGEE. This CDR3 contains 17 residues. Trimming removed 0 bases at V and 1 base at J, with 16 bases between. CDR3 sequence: CASSVATPGPGNTEAFF. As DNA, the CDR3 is TGTGCCAGCAGCGTAGCTACACCGGGCCCGGGGAACACTGAAGCTTTCTTT.

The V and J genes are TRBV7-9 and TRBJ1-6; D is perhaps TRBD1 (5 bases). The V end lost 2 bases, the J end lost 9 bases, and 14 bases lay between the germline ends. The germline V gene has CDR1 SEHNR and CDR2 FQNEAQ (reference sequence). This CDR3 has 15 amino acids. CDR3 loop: CASSLQGSQSSPLHF. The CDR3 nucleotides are TGTGCCAGCAGCTTACAGGGATCCCAATCTTCACCCCTCCACTTT.

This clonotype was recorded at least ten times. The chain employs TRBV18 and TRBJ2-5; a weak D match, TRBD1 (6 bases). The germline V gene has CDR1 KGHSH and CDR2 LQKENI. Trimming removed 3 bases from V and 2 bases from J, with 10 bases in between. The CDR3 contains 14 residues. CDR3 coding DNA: TGTGCCAGCTCACCCCGGGACACACAAGAGACCCAGTACTTC. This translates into CASSPRDTQETQYF.

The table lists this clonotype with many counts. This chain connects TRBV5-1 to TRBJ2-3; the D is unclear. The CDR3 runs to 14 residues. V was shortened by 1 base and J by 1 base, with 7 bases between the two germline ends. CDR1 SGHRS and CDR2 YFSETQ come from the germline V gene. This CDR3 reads CASSLLTGTDTQYF. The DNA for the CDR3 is TGCGCCAGCAGCTTGCTCACAGGCACAGATACGCAGTATTTT.

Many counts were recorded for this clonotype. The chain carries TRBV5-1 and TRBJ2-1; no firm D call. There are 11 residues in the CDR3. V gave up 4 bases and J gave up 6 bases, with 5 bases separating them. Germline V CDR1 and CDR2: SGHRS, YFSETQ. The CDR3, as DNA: TGCGCCAGCAGCAAAGCCAATGAGCAGTTCTTC. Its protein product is CASSKANEQFF.

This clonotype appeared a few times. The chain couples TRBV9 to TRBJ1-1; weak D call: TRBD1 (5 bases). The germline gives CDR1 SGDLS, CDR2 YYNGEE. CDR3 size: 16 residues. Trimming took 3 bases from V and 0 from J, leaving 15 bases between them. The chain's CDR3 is CASSAPGKGVNTEAFF. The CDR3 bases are TGTGCCAGCAGCGCCCCGGGGAAAGGGGTGAACACTGAAGCTTTCTTT.

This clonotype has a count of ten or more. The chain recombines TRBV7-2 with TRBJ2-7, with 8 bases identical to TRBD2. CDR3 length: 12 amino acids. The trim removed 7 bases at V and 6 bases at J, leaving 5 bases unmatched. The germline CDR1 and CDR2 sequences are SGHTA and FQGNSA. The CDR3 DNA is TGTGCCAGCACCGTCGCGGGGGGCGAGCAGTACTTC. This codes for CASTVAGGEQYF.

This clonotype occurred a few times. The CDR3 reads CASSWGHRTNTEAFF. The CDR3 DNA reads as TGTGCCAGCAGCTGGGGACACCGGACGAACACTGAAGCTTTCTTT. The rearrangement links TRBV5-6 to TRBJ1-1; maybe TRBD1 (6 bases). Trimming took off 3 bases at V and 1 base at J, with 13 bases between the two ends. CDR1 and CDR2 (germline): SGHDT, YYEEEE. The CDR3 length is 15 residues. Combining the CDR3 with reference TRBV5-6 and TRBJ1-1 gives the whole variable domain DAGVTQSPTHLIKTRGQQVTLRCSPKSGHDTVSWYQQALGQGPQFIFQYYEEEERQRGNFPDRFSGHQFPNYSSELNVNALLLGDSALYLCASSWGHRTNTEAFFGQGTRLTVV.

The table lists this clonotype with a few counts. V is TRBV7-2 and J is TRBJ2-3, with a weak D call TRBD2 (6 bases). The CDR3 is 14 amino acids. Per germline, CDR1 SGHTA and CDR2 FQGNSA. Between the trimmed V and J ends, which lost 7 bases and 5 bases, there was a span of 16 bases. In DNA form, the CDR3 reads TGTGCCAGCACCCCCCGGGGAGGCCTAGATACGCAGTATTTT. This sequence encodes CASTPRGGLDTQYF.

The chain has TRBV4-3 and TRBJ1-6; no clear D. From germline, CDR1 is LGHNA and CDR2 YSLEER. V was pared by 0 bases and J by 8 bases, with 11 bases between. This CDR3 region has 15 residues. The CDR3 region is CASSQDPVGDSPLHF. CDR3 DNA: TGCGCCAGCAGCCAAGACCCCGTCGGAGATTCACCCCTCCACTTT.

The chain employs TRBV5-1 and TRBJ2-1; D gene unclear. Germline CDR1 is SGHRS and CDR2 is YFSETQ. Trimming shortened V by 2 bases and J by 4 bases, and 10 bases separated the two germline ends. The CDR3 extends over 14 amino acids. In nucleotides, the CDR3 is TGCGCCAGCAGCTTTGATGCGAGATACAATGAGCAGTTCTTC. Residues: CASSFDARYNEQFF.

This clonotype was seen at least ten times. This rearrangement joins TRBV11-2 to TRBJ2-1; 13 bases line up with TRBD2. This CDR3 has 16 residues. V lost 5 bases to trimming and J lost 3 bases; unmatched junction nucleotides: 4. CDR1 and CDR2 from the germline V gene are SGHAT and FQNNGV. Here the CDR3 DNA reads TGTGCCAGCAGCCTACGGACTAGCGGGGGCTACAATGAGCAGTTCTTC. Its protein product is CASSLRTSGGYNEQFF.

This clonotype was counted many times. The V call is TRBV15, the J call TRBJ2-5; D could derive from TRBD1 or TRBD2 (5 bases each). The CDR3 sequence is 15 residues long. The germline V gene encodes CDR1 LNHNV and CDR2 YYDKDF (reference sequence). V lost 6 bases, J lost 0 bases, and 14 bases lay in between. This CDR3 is CATRGVWSNQETQYF. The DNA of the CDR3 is TGTGCCACCAGGGGGGTTTGGTCGAACCAAGAGACCCAGTACTTC.

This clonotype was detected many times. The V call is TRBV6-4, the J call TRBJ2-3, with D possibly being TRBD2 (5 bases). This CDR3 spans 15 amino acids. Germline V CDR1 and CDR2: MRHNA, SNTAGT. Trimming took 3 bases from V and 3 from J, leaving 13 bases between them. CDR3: CASSESLERTDTQYF. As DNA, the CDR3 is TGTGCCAGCAGTGAATCACTAGAAAGGACAGATACGCAGTATTTT.

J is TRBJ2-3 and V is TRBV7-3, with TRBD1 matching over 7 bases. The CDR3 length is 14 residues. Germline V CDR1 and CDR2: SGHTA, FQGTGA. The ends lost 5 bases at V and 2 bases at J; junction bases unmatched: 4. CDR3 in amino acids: CASSQGQITDTQYF. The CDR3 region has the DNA TGTGCCAGCAGCCAGGGACAGATCACAGATACGCAGTATTTT.

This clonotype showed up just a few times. This CDR3 reads CASSPRQGEKLFF. DNA for the CDR3: TGTGCCAGCAGCCCGAGACAGGGTGAAAAACTGTTTTTT. This chain links TRBV5-4 with TRBJ1-4; 7 bases map to TRBD1. With 4 bases clipped from V and 7 bases from J, the junction kept 4 bases outside the gene matches. This CDR3 is 13 amino acids long. The germline gives CDR1 SGHNT, CDR2 YYREEE (reference sequence).

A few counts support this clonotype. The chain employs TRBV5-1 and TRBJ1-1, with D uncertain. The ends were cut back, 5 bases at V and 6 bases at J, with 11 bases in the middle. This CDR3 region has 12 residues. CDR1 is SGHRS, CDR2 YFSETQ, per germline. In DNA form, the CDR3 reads TGCGCCAGCAGTATATCAGGCGCTGAAGCTTTCTTT. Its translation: CASSISGAEAFF.

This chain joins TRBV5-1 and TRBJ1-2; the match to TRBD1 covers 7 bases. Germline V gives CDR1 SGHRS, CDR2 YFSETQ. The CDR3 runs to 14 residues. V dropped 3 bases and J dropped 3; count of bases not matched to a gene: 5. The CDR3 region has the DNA TGCGCCAGCAGCTCAGGACAGGCCTACTATGGCTACACCTTC. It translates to CASSSGQAYYGYTF.

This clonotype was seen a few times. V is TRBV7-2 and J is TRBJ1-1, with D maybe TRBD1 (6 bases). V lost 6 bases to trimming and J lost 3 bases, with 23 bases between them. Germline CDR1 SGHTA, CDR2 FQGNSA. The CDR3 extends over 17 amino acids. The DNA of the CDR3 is TGTGCCAGCAGGCCCTCGGGGGGCTTCCCTGTGGACACTGAAGCTTTCTTT. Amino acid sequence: CASRPSGGFPVDTEAFF.